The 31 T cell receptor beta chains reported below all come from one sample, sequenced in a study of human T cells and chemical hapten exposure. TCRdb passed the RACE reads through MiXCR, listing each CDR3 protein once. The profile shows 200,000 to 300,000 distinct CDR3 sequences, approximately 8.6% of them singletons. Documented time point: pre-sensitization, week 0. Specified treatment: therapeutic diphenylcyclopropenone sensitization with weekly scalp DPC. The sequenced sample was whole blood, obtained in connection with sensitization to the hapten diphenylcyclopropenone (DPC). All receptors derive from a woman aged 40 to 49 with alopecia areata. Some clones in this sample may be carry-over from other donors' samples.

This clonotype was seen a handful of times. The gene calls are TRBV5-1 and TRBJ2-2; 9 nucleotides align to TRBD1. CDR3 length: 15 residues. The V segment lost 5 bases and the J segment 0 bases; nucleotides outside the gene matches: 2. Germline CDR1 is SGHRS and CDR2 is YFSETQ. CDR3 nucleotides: TGCGCCAGCAGTGGGACAGGGCCGAACACCGGGGAGCTGTTTTTT. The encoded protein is CASSGTGPNTGELFF.

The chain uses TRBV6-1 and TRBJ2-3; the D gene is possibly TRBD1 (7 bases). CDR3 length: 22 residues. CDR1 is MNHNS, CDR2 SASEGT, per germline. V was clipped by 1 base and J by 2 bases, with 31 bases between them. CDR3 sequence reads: CASSEDFPGRGFSGLLTDTQYF. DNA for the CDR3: TGTGCCAGCAGTGAAGATTTCCCGGGCAGGGGGTTTAGCGGCCTGCTCACAGATACGCAGTATTTT.

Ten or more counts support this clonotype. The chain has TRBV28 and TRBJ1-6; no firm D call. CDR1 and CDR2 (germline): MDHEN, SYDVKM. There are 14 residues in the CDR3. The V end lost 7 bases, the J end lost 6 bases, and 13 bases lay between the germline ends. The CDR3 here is CASIPASGNSPLHF. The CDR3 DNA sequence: TGTGCCAGCATTCCCGCCAGCGGTAATTCACCCCTCCACTTT.

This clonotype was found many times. The CDR3 protein is CASSLGGANVLTF. The CDR3 nucleotides read TGTGCCAGCAGCTTAGGAGGGGCCAACGTCCTGACTTTC. V and J are TRBV28 and TRBJ2-6; the D is unclear. The length of the CDR3 is 13 residues. V lost 6 bases and J 4 bases, leaving 7 bases between the germline ends. CDR1 is MDHEN and CDR2 is SYDVKM in the germline V gene.

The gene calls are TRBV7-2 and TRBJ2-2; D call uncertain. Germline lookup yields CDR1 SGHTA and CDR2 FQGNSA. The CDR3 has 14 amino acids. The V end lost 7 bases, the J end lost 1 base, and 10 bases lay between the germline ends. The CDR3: CASNRKVNTGELFF. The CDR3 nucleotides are TGTGCCAGCAACCGAAAAGTGAACACCGGGGAGCTGTTTTTT. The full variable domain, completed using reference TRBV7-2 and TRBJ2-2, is GAGVSQSPSNKVTEKGKDVELRCDPISGHTALYWYRQSLGQGLEFLIYFQGNSAPDKSGLPSDRFSAERTGGSVSTLTIQRTQQEDSAVYLCASNRKVNTGELFFGEGSRLTVL.

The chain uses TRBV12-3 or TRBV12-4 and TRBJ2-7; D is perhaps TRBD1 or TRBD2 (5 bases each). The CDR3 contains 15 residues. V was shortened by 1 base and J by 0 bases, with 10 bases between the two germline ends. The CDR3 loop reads CASSLVPGSSYEQYF. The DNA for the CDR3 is TGTGCCAGCAGTTTAGTTCCAGGGAGCTCCTACGAGCAGTACTTC.

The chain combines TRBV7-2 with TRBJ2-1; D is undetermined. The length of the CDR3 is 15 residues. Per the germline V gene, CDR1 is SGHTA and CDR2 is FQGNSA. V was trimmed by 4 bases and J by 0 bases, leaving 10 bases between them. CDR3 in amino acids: CASSSLGSSYNEQFF. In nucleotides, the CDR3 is TGTGCCAGCAGCTCCTTAGGAAGCTCCTACAATGAGCAGTTCTTC.

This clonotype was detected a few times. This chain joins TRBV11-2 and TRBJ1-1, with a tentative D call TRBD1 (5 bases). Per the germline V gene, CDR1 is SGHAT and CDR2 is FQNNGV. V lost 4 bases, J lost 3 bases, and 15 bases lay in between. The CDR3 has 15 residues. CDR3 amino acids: CASSSIRDGYTEAFF. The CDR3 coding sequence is TGTGCCAGCAGCTCCATACGGGACGGATACACTGAAGCTTTCTTT.

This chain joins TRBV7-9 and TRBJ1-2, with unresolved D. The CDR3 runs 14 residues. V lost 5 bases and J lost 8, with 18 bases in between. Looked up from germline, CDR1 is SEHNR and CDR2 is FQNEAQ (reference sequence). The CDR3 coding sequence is TGTGCCAGCAGCCACCGGTCGGTTCCTTGGGGCTACACCTTC. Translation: CASSHRSVPWGYTF. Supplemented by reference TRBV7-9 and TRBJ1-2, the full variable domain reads DTGVSQNPRHKITKRGQNVTFRCDPISEHNRLYWYRQTLGQGPEFLTYFQNEAQLEKSRLLSDRFSAERPKGSFSTLEIQRTEQGDSAMYLCASSHRSVPWGYTFGSGTRLTVV.

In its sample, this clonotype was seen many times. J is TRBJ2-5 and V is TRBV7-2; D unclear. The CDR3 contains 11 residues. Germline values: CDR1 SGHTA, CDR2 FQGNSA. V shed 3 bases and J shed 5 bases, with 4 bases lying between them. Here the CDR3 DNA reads TGTGCCAGCAGCTTTTTGGAGACCCAGTACTTC. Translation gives CASSFLETQYF.

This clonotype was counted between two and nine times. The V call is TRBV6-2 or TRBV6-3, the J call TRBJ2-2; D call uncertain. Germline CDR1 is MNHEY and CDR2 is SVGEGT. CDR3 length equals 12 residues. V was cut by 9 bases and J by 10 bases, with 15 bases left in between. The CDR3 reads CASTSPDPELFF. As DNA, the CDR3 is TGTGCCAGTACCTCGCCGGACCCGGAGCTGTTTTTT.

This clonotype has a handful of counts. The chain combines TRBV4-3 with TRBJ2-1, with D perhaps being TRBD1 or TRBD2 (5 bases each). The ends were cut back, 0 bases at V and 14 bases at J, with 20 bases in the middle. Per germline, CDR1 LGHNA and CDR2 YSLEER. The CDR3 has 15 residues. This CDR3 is CASSQDRWDPEKEFF. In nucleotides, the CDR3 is TGCGCCAGCAGCCAAGATAGGTGGGACCCAGAGAAGGAGTTCTTC.

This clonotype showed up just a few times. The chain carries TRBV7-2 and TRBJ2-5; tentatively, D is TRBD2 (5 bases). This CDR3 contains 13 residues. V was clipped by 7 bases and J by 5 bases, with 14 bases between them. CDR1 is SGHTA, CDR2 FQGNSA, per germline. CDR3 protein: CASTARGWETQYF. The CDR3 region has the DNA TGTGCCAGCACCGCCCGAGGGTGGGAGACCCAGTACTTC.

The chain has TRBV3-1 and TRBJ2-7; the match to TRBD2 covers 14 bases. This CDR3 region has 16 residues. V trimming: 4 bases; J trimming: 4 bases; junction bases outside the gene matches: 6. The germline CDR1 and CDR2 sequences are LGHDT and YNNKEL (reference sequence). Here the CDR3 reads CASSPGTSGSLYEQYF. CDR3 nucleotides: TGTGCCAGCAGCCCCGGGACTAGCGGGAGTCTATACGAGCAGTACTTC.

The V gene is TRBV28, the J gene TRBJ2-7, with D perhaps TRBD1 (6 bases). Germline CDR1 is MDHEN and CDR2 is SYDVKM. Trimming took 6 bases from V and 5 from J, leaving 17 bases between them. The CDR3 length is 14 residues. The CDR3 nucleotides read TGTGCCAGCAGCCTCACAGGGAGTGCCGACGAGCAGTACTTC. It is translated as CASSLTGSADEQYF.

CDR3 amino acids: CASTLRAGGSYNSPLHF. The DNA of the CDR3 is TGTGCCAGCACCCTCAGGGCAGGGGGCTCCTATAATTCACCCCTCCACTTT. The V call is TRBV6-5, the J call TRBJ1-6; TRBD1 aligns across 7 bases. The V segment lost 7 bases and the J segment 0 bases; nucleotides outside the gene matches: 9. The CDR3 runs 17 residues. Germline V gene data show CDR1 as MNHEY and CDR2 as SVGAGI.

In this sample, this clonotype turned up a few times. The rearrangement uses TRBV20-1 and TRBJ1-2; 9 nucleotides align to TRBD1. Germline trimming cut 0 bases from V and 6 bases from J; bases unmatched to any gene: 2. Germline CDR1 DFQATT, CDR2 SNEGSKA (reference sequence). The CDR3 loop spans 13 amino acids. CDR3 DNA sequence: TGCAGTGCTAGAGAAGGACAGGGGAATGGCTACACCTTC. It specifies CSAREGQGNGYTF.

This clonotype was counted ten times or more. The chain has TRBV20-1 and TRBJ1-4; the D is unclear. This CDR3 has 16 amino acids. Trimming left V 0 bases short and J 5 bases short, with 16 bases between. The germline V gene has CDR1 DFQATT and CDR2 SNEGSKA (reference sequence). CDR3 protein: CSARDDAAGENEKLFF. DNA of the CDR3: TGCAGTGCTAGAGATGACGCGGCAGGCGAGAATGAAAAACTGTTTTTT.

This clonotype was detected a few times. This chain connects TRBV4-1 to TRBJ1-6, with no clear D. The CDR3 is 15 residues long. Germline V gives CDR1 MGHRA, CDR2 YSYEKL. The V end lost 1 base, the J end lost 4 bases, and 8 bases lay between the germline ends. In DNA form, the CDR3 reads TGCGCCAGCAGCCAAGGTGTACAGTATAATTCACCCCTCCACTTT. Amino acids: CASSQGVQYNSPLHF.

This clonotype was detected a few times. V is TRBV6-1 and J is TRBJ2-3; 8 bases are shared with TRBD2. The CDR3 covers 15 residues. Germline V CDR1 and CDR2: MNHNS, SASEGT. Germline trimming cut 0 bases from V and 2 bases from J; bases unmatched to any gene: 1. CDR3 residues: CASSEARGVTDTQYF. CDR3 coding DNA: TGTGCCAGCAGTGAAGCGCGGGGGGTCACAGATACGCAGTATTTT.

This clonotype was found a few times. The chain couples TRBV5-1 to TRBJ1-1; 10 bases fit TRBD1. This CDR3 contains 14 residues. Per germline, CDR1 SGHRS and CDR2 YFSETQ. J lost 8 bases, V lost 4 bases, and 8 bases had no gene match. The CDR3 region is CASSQGTGAIEAFF. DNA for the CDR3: TGCGCCAGCAGCCAAGGGACAGGGGCTATAGAAGCTTTCTTT.

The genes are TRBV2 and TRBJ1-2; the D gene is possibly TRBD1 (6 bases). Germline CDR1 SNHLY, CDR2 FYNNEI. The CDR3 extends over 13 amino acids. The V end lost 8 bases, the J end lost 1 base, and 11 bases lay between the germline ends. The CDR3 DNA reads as TGTGCCAGCGGGGGCCGTGGTAACTATGGCTACACCTTC. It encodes CASGGRGNYGYTF.

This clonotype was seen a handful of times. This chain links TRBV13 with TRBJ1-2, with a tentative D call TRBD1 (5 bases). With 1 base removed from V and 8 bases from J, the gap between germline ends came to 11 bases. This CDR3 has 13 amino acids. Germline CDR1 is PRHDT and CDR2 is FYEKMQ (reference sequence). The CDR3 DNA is TGTGCCAGCAGCTTAGCAGGGCCTGAGGGCTACACCTTC. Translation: CASSLAGPEGYTF.

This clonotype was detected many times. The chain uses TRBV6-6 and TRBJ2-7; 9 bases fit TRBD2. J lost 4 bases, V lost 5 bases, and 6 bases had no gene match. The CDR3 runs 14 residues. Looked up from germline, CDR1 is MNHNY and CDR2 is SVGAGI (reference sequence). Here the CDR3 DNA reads TGTGCCAGCAGTCTAATTAGCGGGAGTTACGAGCAGTACTTC. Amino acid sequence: CASSLISGSYEQYF.

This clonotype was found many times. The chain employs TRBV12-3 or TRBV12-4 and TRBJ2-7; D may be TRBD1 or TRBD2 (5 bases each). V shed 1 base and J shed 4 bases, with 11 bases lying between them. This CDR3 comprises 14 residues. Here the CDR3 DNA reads TGTGCCAGCAGTTTAGTACGGGGCTGGTACGAGCAGTACTTC. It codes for CASSLVRGWYEQYF.

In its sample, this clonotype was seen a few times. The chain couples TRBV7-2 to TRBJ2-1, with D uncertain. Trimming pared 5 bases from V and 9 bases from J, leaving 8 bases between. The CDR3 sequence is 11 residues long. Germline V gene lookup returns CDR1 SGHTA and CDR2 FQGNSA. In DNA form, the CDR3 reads TGTGCCAGCAGCCGTCCGGGTGAGCAGTTCTTC. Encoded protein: CASSRPGEQFF.

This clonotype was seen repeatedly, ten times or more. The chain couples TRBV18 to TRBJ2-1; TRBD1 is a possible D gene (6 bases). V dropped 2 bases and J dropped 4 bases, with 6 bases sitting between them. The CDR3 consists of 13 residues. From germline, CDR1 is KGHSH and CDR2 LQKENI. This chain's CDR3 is CASSPGQYNEQFF. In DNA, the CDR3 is TGTGCCAGCTCACCAGGACAGTACAATGAGCAGTTCTTC.

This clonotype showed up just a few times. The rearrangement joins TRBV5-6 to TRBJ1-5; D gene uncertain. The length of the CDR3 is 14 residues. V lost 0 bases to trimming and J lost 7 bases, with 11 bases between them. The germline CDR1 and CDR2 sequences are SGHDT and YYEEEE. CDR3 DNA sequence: TGTGCCAGCAGCTTGGGGCAGCCGCAACAGCCCCAGCATTTT. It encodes CASSLGQPQQPQHF.

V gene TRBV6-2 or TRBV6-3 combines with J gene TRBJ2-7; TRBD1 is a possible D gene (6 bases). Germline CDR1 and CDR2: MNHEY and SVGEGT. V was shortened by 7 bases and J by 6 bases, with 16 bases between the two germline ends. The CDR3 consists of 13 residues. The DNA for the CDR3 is TGTGCCAGCATTCCACGACAGGAAGGCGAGCAGTACTTC. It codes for CASIPRQEGEQYF.

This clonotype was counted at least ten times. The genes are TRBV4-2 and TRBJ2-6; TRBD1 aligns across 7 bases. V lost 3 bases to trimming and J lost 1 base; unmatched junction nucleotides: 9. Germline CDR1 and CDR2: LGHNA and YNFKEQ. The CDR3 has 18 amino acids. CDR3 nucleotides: TGTGCCAGCAGCCACACAGGGGCGAGGAGGTCTGGGGCCAACGTCCTGACTTTC. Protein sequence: CASSHTGARRSGANVLTF.

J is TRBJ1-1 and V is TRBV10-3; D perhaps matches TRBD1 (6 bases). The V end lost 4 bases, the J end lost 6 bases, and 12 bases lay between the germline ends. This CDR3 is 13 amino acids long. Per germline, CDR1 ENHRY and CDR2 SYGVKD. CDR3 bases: TGTGCCATCAGTGCCGATACAGGGCCTGAAGCTTTCTTT. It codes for CAISADTGPEAFF.